One and the same sample provided the 21 T cell receptor beta chains below, sequenced in a study of regulatory T cells in long-lasting Graves disease. Arm-PCR with iRepertoire HTBI primers amplified the CDR3 regions for these TCR beta libraries. TCRdb redid the calling of the multiplex PCR reads with MiXCR, one entry per CDR3 protein. The table lists about 560,000 distinct CDR3 sequences, about 16% of them singletons. Time point: newly diagnosed GD, antithyroid drugs for less than 3 months. Isolated PBMC RNA provided the starting material for the TCR library. The same sample was also studied in work on T cells in Graves' hyperthyroidism and ophthalmopathy.

Material: peripheral blood mononuclear cells (PBMCs), obtained at new diagnosis, from a patient treated with antithyroid drugs. The source of these receptors is a man aged 18 to 29 with Graves disease.

This clonotype has at least ten counts. The chain joins TRBV20-1 to TRBJ2-1; 10 bases are shared with TRBD2. Losses at the gene ends were 2 bases for V and 7 bases for J; bases not matched to a gene: 2. Germline lookup yields CDR1 DFQATT and CDR2 SNEGSKA (reference sequence). The CDR3 sequence is 13 residues long. The CDR3 loop is CSARKAGGNEQFF. In DNA, the CDR3 is TGCAGTGCTAGAAAAGCGGGAGGGAATGAGCAGTTCTTC.

The V gene is TRBV20-1, the J gene TRBJ2-7, with 14 bases identical to TRBD2. Germline values: CDR1 DFQATT, CDR2 SNEGSKA (reference sequence). The CDR3 runs 15 residues. V shed 6 bases, J shed 7 bases, and the junction held 11 bases outside the gene matches. This CDR3 reads CSAPAGTSGSWEQYF. CDR3 sequence (DNA): TGCAGTGCCCCCGCCGGGACTAGCGGGAGTTGGGAGCAGTACTTC.

This clonotype has at least ten counts. The V and J genes are TRBV6-1 and TRBJ2-1, with 12 bases lining up with TRBD2. The CDR3 length is 15 residues. Germline lookup yields CDR1 MNHNS and CDR2 SASEGT. Germline trimming cut 6 bases from V and 7 bases from J; bases unmatched to any gene: 7. CDR3 bases: TGTGCCAGCAGAAAAGGACTAGCGGGATGGAATGAGCAGTTCTTC. Protein product: CASRKGLAGWNEQFF.

This clonotype has only a few counts. The chain recombines TRBV3-1 with TRBJ2-1, with 8 bases fitting TRBD1. The V gene's germline CDR1 is LGHDT and CDR2 YNNKEL (reference sequence). The ends lost 3 bases at V and 0 bases at J; junction bases unmatched: 1. This CDR3 has 15 amino acids. The CDR3 nucleotides are TGTGCCAGCAGCCACGACAGGGGCTCCTACAATGAGCAGTTCTTC. It yields the protein CASSHDRGSYNEQFF.

J is TRBJ2-7 and V is TRBV20-1; D might be TRBD2 (6 bases). Between the trimmed V and J ends, which lost 5 bases and 2 bases, there was a span of 19 bases. Germline V gene sequence: CDR1 DFQATT, CDR2 SNEGSKA (reference sequence). This CDR3 contains 15 residues. The CDR3 bases are TGCAGTGCTCCCCCCCCCGGGAGAATACCCTACGAGCAGTACTTC. Its protein is CSAPPPGRIPYEQYF.

The V gene is TRBV12-3 or TRBV12-4, the J gene TRBJ1-5; 8 nucleotides match TRBD1. V trimming: 6 bases; J trimming: 4 bases; junction bases outside the gene matches: 8. This CDR3 is 15 amino acids long. The CDR3 DNA reads TGTGCCAGCAGCCTGACAGGGGTTACTAATCAGCCCCAGCATTTT. This encodes CASSLTGVTNQPQHF.

This clonotype was picked up many times. The rearrangement joins TRBV30 to TRBJ2-1, with D perhaps given as TRBD1 or TRBD2 (5 bases each). Germline assignment: CDR1 GTSNPN and CDR2 SVGIG (reference sequence). V shed 2 bases and J shed 6 bases, with 20 bases lying between them. The CDR3 loop spans 16 amino acids. The CDR3 sequence: CAWSPQLARDPNEQFF. The CDR3 region has the DNA TGTGCCTGGAGTCCCCAACTGGCCCGGGACCCCAATGAGCAGTTCTTC. Full variable domain (remainder filled in from reference TRBV30 and TRBJ2-1): SQTIHQWPATLVQPVGSPLSLECTVEGTSNPNLYWYRQAAGRGLQLLFYSVGIGQISSEVPQNLSASRPQDRQFILSSKKLLLSDSGFYLCAWSPQLARDPNEQFFGPGTRLTVL.

This clonotype was counted only a few times. The V gene is TRBV10-1, the J gene TRBJ2-2, with D perhaps given as TRBD1 or TRBD2 (5 bases each). The CDR3 is 17 amino acids. CDR1 is WNHNN, CDR2 SYGVQD, per germline (reference sequence). V was trimmed by 0 bases and J by 0 bases, leaving 11 bases between them. The DNA for the CDR3 is TGCGCCAGCAGTGAGTCGACAGCGGACGCGAACACCGGGGAGCTGTTTTTT. This translates into CASSESTADANTGELFF.

This clonotype was seen at least ten times. The chain employs TRBV2 and TRBJ1-6, with D perhaps TRBD1 (5 bases). Per germline, CDR1 SNHLY and CDR2 FYNNEI. Trimming pared 4 bases from V and 8 bases from J, leaving 24 bases between. This CDR3 has 18 residues. DNA of the CDR3: TGTGCCAGCAGTGCCCGGCCTCCCAGGGCTATTAGCGATTCACCCCTCCACTTT. This sequence encodes CASSARPPRAISDSPLHF.

Worth noting for this clonotype: With a much larger clone just one base away, this may be a read error. The chain carries TRBV28 and TRBJ2-5, with 7 positions matching TRBD2. Germline lookup yields CDR1 MDHEN and CDR2 SYDVKM. The CDR3 contains 14 residues. The DNA of the CDR3 is TGTGCCAGCAGTTACCTAGCGGTCCAAGAGACCCAGTGCTTC. This encodes CASSYLAVQETQCF.

This clonotype was counted between two and nine times. The chain is built from TRBV12-3 or TRBV12-4 and TRBJ2-4, with D maybe TRBD1 (5 bases). The germline V and J ends were trimmed by 2 bases and 4 bases, with 12 bases remaining between them. The CDR3 sequence is 15 residues long. Here the CDR3 DNA reads TGTGCCAGCAGTTTAAGGCTGGGGCAGAAAAACATTCAGTACTTC. Protein: CASSLRLGQKNIQYF.

The table lists this clonotype with many counts. The chain uses TRBV30 and TRBJ1-6; possibly TRBD1 for D (5 bases). Germline V gene sequence: CDR1 GTSNPN, CDR2 SVGIG (reference sequence). V lost 7 bases and J 6 bases, leaving 13 bases between the germline ends. This CDR3 region has 13 residues. Here the CDR3 DNA reads TGTGCCTCCCGGACACCACCTAATTCACCCCTCCACTTT. Residues: CASRTPPNSPLHF.

V gene TRBV6-2 or TRBV6-3 combines with J gene TRBJ2-7; D perhaps matches TRBD2 (6 bases). The CDR3 runs to 16 residues. CDR1 is MNHEY, CDR2 SVGEGT, per germline. V was trimmed by 0 bases and J by 4 bases, leaving 16 bases between them. The CDR3 is CASSYSVLAQTYEQYF. CDR3 in DNA: TGTGCCAGCAGTTACTCGGTCCTAGCGCAAACATACGAGCAGTACTTC.

This clonotype was counted a few times. This sequence joins TRBV11-3 and TRBJ1-1; no firm D call. CDR1 SGHNT and CDR2 YENEEA come from the germline V gene. The CDR3 length is 13 residues. Deletions cut 2 bases from V and 4 bases from J, with 8 bases between. The CDR3 DNA reads TGTGCCAGCAGCTTATCCCGCAGCACTGAAGCTTTCTTT. Amino acid sequence: CASSLSRSTEAFF.

This chain uses TRBV5-1 with TRBJ1-2; D remains unclear. The CDR3 covers 16 residues. The V end was cut by 0 bases, the J end by 0 bases, with 12 bases between. Germline lookup yields CDR1 SGHRS and CDR2 YFSETQ. For the CDR3, the DNA is TGCGCCAGCAGCTTGGACCCCAGACCAGCTAACTATGGCTACACCTTC. Translation gives CASSLDPRPANYGYTF.

For the CDR3, the DNA is TGTGCCAGCAGACGCGGGACAGGTCCCTTGGAGACCCAGTACTTC. Its translation: CASRRGTGPLETQYF. This sequence joins TRBV2 and TRBJ2-5; 8 bases agree with TRBD1. CDR1 and CDR2 (germline): SNHLY, FYNNEI. The CDR3 is made up of 15 amino acids. V shed 6 bases and J 5 bases; nucleotides not matched to a gene: 11.

The sample holds many counts of this clonotype. This sequence joins TRBV20-1 and TRBJ2-7; 15 bases are a match to TRBD2. V was clipped by 6 bases and J by 7 bases; unmatched bases: 10. There are 15 residues in the CDR3. The germline gives CDR1 DFQATT, CDR2 SNEGSKA (reference sequence). CDR3 sequence reads: CSAKGLAGGRTEQYF. Written as DNA, the CDR3 is TGCAGTGCCAAGGGACTAGCGGGAGGACGTACGGAGCAGTACTTC.

About this clonotype itself: A much larger clone is a single base away; this may be a read error. The genes are TRBV29-1 and TRBJ2-3, with 9 bases lining up with TRBD1. Germline values: CDR1 SQVTM, CDR2 ANQGSEA. Trimming took 6 bases from V and 2 from J; bases not matched to a gene: 6. The CDR3 runs 14 residues. The CDR3 nucleotides read TGCAGCGTGGCCGGGACAGGGCCCACAGATACGCAGTATTTT. Protein sequence: CSVAGTGPTDTQYF.

This clonotype was found many times. DNA of the CDR3: TGTGCCAGCAGCACCCTGGACGGGGTTAATCAGCCCCAGCATTTT. It is translated as CASSTLDGVNQPQHF. The V and J genes are TRBV7-2 and TRBJ1-5; D not certain. The CDR3 is 15 residues long. The V end was cut by 5 bases, the J end by 4 bases, with 15 bases between. Germline V gene lookup returns CDR1 SGHTA and CDR2 FQGNSA.

Worth noting for this clonotype: Given the absence of the conserved phenylalanine or tryptophan at the CDR3 end, a read error is likely. The chain recombines TRBV6-2 or TRBV6-3 with TRBJ2-1; D gene unclear. Trimming removed 5 bases from V and 8 bases from J, with 13 bases in between. The CDR3 loop spans 13 amino acids. Germline V gene sequence: CDR1 MNHEY, CDR2 SVGEGT. The CDR3 nucleotides are TGTGCCAGCAGTAGACTTTCTAGGGATGAGCAGTTCTCC. It codes for CASSRLSRDEQFS.

This clonotype occurred many times. This chain uses TRBV28 with TRBJ2-3; the D gene is possibly TRBD2 (6 bases). The V end lost 3 bases, the J end lost 0 bases, and 16 bases lay between the germline ends. The CDR3 has 17 residues. Germline V gene data show CDR1 as MDHEN and CDR2 as SYDVKM. CDR3 in amino acids: CASSFPPAGDSTDTQYF. In DNA, the CDR3 is TGTGCCAGCAGTTTCCCTCCAGCGGGCGATAGCACAGATACGCAGTATTTT.